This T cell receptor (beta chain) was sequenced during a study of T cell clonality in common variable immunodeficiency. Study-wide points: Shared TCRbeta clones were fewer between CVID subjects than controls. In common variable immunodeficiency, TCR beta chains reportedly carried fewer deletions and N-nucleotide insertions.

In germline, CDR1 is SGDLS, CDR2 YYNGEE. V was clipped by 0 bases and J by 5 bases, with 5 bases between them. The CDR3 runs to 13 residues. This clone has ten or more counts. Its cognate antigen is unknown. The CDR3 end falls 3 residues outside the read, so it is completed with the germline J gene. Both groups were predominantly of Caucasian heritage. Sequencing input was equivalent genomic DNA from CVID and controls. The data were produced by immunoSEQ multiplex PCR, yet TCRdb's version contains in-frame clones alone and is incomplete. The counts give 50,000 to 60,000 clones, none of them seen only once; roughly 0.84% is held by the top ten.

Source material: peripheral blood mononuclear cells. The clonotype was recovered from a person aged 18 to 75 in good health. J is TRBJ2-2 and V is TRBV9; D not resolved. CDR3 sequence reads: CASSVEGTGELFF. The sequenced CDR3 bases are TGTGCCAGCAGCGTAGAAGGGACCGGGGAG.